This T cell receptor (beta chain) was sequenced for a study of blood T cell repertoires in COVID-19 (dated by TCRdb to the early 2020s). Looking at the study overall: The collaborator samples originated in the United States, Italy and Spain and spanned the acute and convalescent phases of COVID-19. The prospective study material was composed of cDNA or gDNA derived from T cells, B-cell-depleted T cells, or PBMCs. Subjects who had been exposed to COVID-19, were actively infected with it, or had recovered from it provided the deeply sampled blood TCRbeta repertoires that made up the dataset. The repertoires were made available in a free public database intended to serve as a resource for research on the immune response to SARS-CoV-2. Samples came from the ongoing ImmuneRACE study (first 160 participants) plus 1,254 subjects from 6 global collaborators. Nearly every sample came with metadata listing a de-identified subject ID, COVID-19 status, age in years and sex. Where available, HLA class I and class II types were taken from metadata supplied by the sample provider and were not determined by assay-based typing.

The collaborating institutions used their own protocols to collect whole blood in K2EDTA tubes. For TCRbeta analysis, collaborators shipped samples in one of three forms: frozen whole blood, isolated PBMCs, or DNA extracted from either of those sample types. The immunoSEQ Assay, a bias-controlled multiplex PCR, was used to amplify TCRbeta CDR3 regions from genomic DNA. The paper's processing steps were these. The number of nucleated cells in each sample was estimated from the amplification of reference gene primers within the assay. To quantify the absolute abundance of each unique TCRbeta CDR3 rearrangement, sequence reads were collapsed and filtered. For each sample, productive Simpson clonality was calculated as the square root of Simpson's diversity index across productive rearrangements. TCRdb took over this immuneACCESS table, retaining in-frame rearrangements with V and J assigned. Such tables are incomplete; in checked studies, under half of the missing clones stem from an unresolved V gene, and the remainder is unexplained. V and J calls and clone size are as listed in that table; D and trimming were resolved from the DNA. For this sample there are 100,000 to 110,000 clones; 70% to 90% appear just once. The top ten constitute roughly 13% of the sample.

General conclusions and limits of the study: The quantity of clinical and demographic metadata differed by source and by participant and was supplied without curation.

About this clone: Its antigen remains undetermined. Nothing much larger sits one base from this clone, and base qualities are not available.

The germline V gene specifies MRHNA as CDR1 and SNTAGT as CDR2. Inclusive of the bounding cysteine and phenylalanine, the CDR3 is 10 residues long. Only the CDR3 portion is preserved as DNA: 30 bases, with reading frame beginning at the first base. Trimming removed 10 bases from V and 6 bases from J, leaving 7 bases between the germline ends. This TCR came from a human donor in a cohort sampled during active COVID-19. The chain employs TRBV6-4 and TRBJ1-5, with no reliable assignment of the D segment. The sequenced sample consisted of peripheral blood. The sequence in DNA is TGTGCCAATCCACTTCAGCCCCAGCATTTT. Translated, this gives CANPLQPQHF.